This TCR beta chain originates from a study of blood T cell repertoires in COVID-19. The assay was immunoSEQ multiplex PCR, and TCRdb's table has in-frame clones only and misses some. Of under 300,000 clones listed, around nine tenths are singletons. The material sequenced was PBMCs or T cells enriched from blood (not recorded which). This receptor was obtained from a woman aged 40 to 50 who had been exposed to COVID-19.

The CDR3 region is CSVEGLTGMRTYNEQFF. The CDR3 coding sequence is TGCAGCGTTGAAGGCTTGACAGGGATGCGAACCTACAATGAGCAGTTCTTC. V is TRBV29-1 and J is TRBJ2-1; 7 nucleotides align to TRBD1. This CDR3 spans 17 amino acids. The germline V gene encodes CDR1 SQVTM and CDR2 ANQGSEA. V gave up 1 base and J gave up 2 bases; unmatched junction bases: 11.